This TCR beta chain was sequenced for a study of graft-versus-host responses after intestinal transplantation (dated by TCRdb to the early 2020s). For the study in its entirety: The transplants that recipients got were multivisceral, liver-intestinal, or isolated intestinal. Samples from three later patients were sequenced in-house on an Illumina MiSeq with MiXCR processing rather than by the commercial service. Every recipient was given anti-thymocyte globulin induction, then maintenance tacrolimus and steroids for around three years. A peak of at least 4% donor T cells among recipient peripheral blood mononuclear cells was the definition used for donor T cell macrochimerism. To identify alloreactive clones, pre-transplant mixed lymphocyte reaction products were sequenced and compared with unstimulated pre-transplant donor and recipient T cells. Graft-versus-host and host-versus-graft alloreactive T cell clones were tracked in the graft, circulation and bone marrow after intestinal transplantation using bulk TCR-beta CDR3 sequencing. The cohort enrolled some 24 intestinal transplant recipients, one of whom was a retransplant, and 3 patients without pretransplant specimens were excluded.

Study-wide findings and limitations: In patients with donor T cell macrochimerism, the allografts had high GvH to HvG T cell clonal ratios. GvH clones were found in recipient bone marrow, and some of the GvH clones appeared earlier in ileal mucosa or blood, which is consistent with an intestinal mucosal origin. Conclusions were limited by the relatively low number and heterogeneity of intestinal transplant patients. Early after transplant, declines in HvG clones were associated with peak levels of circulating GvH clones.

According to the study, the label for this sample's time point signals: cells obtained before transplantation from donor or recipient. CD3+CD4+ and CD3+CD8+ populations were FACS-sorted from unstimulated pre-transplant donor and recipient cells taken from spleen or lymph nodes. From its cysteine to its phenylalanine, the CDR3 spans 18 amino acids. CDR3 DNA is the only sequence kept; it has 54 bases, read in frame from the first base. According to the germline V gene (reference sequence), CDR1 reads LNHDA and CDR2 reads SQIVND. The germline V end is reduced by 7 bases and the J end by 0 bases; junction bases left unmatched: 14. On this clone itself: Its antigen is currently not known. Base qualities were left out, and no much larger clone turns up one base away.

Libraries were made using the immunoSEQ multiplex PCR assay. For most patients, genomic DNA was isolated with the Qiagen DNeasy Blood and Tissue Kit and shipped frozen to Adaptive Biotechnologies for TCR sequencing. For most patients, genomic DNA was subjected to high-throughput TCR-beta CDR3 sequencing by Adaptive Biotechnologies. Processing in the source paper ran as follows. TCR sequencing data were retrieved from Adaptive's ImmunoSEQ software for about 17 patients, whereas three other patients were processed with MiXCR and VDJtools. To correct CD4 versus CD8 sorting errors, any sequence found in both subsets at a frequency ratio below 5:1 was removed. CDR3 nucleotide sequences shared between donor and recipient were removed because their origin could not be assigned. To count as alloreactive, a clone needed at least 2-fold expansion over unstimulated cells and a minimum CFSE-low frequency of 0.002% (template counts) or 0.001% (read counts). Mappable clones were those detected in sequenced pre-transplant spleen, lymph node, or MLR CFSE-low populations of the donor or recipient. The cumulative frequency of alloreactive clones was calculated as a percentage of all sequences, weighted by copy number. What TCRdb holds here is the immuneACCESS table cut down to in-frame rearrangements. Part of the clones is not present; checked against another copy, under half of the missing clones reflect an unresolved V gene, and the others are unexplained. That table gives V, J and clone size, and the DNA gave D and trimming. In all, the sample holds around 71,000 clones, and roughly 94% of those were seen once. The ten largest clonotypes hold about 0.56% of the sample.

This clonotype was obtained from a human donor who received an intestinal transplant. Specimen: unstimulated CD8+ T cells sorted from spleen or lymph node cells, collected before intestinal transplant. The chain is made from TRBV19 and TRBJ1-3; TRBD1 aligns with 8 central bases. The CDR3 protein is CASTLYRTGWISGNTIYF. In nucleotides, the sequence is TGTGCCAGTACCTTGTACCGGACAGGGTGGATCTCTGGAAACACCATATATTTT.